This T cell receptor (beta chain) derives from a study of blood T cell repertoires in COVID-19. Method: immunoSEQ multiplex PCR; TCRdb's copy keeps in-frame clones and lacks some. Altogether roughly 160,000 clones are present, approximately 90% being singletons, with the ten largest covering 20% to 30%. Germline V lookup: CDR1 SGHNT, CDR2 YYREEE (reference sequence). This CDR3 spans 15 amino acids. J gave up 6 bases and V 1 base, and 4 bases lay outside the gene matches. Sequences were obtained from peripheral blood. This receptor was taken from a man aged 60-69 years with acute or convalescent COVID-19. The rearrangement links TRBV5-4 to TRBJ1-6; 7 bases match TRBD1. DNA of the CDR3: TGTGCCAGCAGCTTGTTGGGACAGATTAATTCACCCCTCCACTTT. It yields the protein CASSLLGQINSPLHF.